The TCR beta chain described here comes from a study of early T cells in non-severe SARS-CoV-2 infection. TCRdb recomputed calls from the 5' RACE reads with MiXCR, one row per CDR3 protein. The sample lists around 80,000 distinct CDR3 sequences; 9.5% to 15% were seen once. The sample consisted of whole blood. The sequence came from an adult who was a healthcare worker with PCR-confirmed SARS-CoV-2 infection or an uninfected control (not recorded which).

CDR3 nucleotide sequence: TGTGCCAGCAGCCCACGTTTCCCCGGGGAGCTGTTTTTT. Residues: CASSPRFPGELFF. The chain recombines TRBV7-3 with TRBJ2-2; no definite D call. The V end lost 5 bases, the J end lost 6 bases, and 10 bases lay between the germline ends. The CDR3 contains 13 residues. Per germline, CDR1 SGHTA and CDR2 FQGTGA.